This TCR beta chain was documented in a study of cytomegalovirus exposure and HLA in healthy donors. Overall study context: A preliminary data release comprised about 85 million unique TCRs obtained from HLA-typed donors. Findings of the study overall: V- and J-gene trimming in TCR beta was tied to a missense DCLRE1C variant by an analysis performed later. In a later analysis, common viral pathogens appeared linked to several of the most significant clusters.

This CDR3 contains 13 residues. The ends were cut back, 7 bases at V and 10 bases at J, with 19 bases in the middle. Germline CDR1 and CDR2: MDHEN and SYDVKM. Despite likely unrecorded immune exposures, the donors were nominally healthy at the time of sampling. Regarding this clone: Its specificity is unknown.

A multiplex PCR was run with 60 Vbeta primers and 13 Jbeta primers. Method: immunoSEQ multiplex PCR; TCRdb's copy keeps in-frame clones and lacks some. Of 80,000 or so clones in the sample, around 79% are singletons; the top ten hold 4% to 5.5%. Sequenced material: PBMCs. The J gene is TRBJ1-1, the V gene TRBV28; D perhaps matches TRBD1 (5 bases). The TCR originated in a man aged 40-55 years in good health and CMV-seronegative. CDR3 region: CASTTPTLTGAFF. The CDR3 coding sequence is TGTGCCAGCACTACGCCGACCCTTACAGGAGCTTTCTTT.